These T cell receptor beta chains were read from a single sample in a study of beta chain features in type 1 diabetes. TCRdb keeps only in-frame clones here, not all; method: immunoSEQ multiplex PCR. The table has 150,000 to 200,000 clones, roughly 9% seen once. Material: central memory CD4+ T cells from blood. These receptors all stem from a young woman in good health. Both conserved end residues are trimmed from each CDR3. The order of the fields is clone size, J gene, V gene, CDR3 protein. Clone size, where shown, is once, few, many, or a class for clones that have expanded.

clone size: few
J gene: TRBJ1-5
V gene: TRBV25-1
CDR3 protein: ASSEGGAVGQPQH

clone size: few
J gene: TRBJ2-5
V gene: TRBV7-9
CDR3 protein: ASSPRGGGGPQETQY

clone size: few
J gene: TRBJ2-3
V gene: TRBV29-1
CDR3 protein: STRQGIDTQY

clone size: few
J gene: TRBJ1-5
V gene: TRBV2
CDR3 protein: ASSEGRGGQPQH

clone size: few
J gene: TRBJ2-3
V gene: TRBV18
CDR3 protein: ASSPDRATDTQY

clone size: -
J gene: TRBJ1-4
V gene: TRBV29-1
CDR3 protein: SVDSGAGEKLF

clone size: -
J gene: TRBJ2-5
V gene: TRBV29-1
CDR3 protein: SVEFQGIGTQY

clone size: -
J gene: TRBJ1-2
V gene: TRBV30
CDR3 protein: AWSVQGSDGYT

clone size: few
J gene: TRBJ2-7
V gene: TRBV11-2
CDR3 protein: ASSLADRYEQY

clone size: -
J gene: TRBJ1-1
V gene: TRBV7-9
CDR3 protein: ASSFYRGLRNTEAF

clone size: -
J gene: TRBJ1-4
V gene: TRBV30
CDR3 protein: AWTGQSTTNEKLF

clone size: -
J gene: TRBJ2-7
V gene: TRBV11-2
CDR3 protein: ASSSQSSGGKNEQY

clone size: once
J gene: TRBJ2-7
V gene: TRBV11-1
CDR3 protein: ASSDGPPPSYEQY

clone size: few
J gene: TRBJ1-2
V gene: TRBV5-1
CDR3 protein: ASSRGDESNYGYT

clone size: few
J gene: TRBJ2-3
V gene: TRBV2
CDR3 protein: ASSRQGFSTDTQY

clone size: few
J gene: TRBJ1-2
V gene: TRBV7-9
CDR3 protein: ASSLAGVNYGYT

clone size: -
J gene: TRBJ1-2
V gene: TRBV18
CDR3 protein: ASSPRAGEGYT